This passage covers 32 T cell receptor beta chains from one sample sequenced in a study of vaccination and CD4 T cells after COVID-19. Sequenced with the Oncomine TCR Beta short-read assay was DNA taken from cultured CD4+ T cells. TCRdb itself ran the PCR reads through MiXCR, one entry per CDR3 protein. The repertoire holds around 15,000 distinct CDR3 sequences, under 80% seen once, with 12% in the top ten. As for treatment: roughly nine-day PBMC culture with coronavirus spike peptide pools or control peptides (ViraFEST assay). These receptors' antigens are unknown. Sequenced material: CD4+ T cells from blood, cultured in vitro. The receptors shown here come from a human donor who had recovered from COVID-19.

Concerning this clonotype: An end of the junction does not agree with germline; a read error may underlie this. The chain has TRBV7-6 and TRBJ1-1; a weak D match, TRBD1 (6 bases). Germline CDR1 reads SGHVS; CDR2 reads FNYEAQ. The CDR3 is 13 residues long. CDR3 in amino acids: CASSLDRGTEGFF. The CDR3 DNA reads as TGTGCCAGCAGCTTGGACAGAGGTACTGAAGGTTTCTTT. The entire variable domain, with the rest obtained from reference TRBV7-6 and TRBJ1-1, is as follows: GAGVSQSPRYKVTKRGQDVALRCDPISGHVSLYWYRQALGQGPEFLTYFNYEAQQDKSGLPNDRFSAERPEGSISTLTIQRTEQRDSAMYRCASSLDRGTEGFFGQGTRLTVV.

This clonotype was observed a handful of times. The chain combines TRBV20-1 with TRBJ1-2, with 7 nucleotides matching TRBD1. The CDR3 is 12 amino acids. Germline V gene lookup returns CDR1 DFQATT and CDR2 SNEGSKA (reference sequence). V trimming: 5 bases; J trimming: 7 bases; junction bases outside the gene matches: 7. CDR3 in amino acids: CSAEDRVIGYTF. CDR3 in DNA: TGCAGTGCTGAAGACAGGGTTATTGGCTACACCTTC.

This chain connects TRBV27 to TRBJ2-5; unclear D gene. The CDR3 has 15 amino acids. V dropped 5 bases and J dropped 5 bases, with 18 bases sitting between them. Per the germline V gene, CDR1 is MNHEY and CDR2 is SMNVEV (reference sequence). The CDR3 reads CASSMRSQGAETQYF. CDR3 DNA sequence: TGTGCCAGCAGTATGAGATCCCAAGGTGCGGAGACCCAGTACTTC.

The chain recombines TRBV24-1 with TRBJ1-2; TRBD1 agrees at 8 bases. The CDR3 consists of 15 residues. In germline, CDR1 is KGHDR, CDR2 SFDVKD. The V segment lost 5 bases and the J segment 6 bases; nucleotides outside the gene matches: 10. CDR3 in DNA: TGTGCCACCAGTGGACCGGGACAGGAAAGACATGGCTACACCTTC. This codes for CATSGPGQERHGYTF.

The V gene is TRBV20-1, the J gene TRBJ2-2, with 11 bases lining up with TRBD2. Germline V gene lookup returns CDR1 DFQATT and CDR2 SNEGSKA (reference sequence). The CDR3 has 16 residues. V lost 2 bases, J lost 3 bases, and 5 bases stayed unmatched. The CDR3 nucleotides are TGCAGTGCTAGAAAGACTAGCGGGATGGACACCGGGGAGCTGTTTTTT. Translating gives CSARKTSGMDTGELFF.

This clonotype was counted a single time. V and J are TRBV9 and TRBJ2-1; D assignment may be TRBD1 or TRBD2 (5 bases each). V was clipped by 1 base and J by 7 bases, with 21 bases between them. This CDR3 is built from 17 residues. Germline CDR1 and CDR2: SGDLS and YYNGEE. The CDR3 loop reads CASSVFGLGAGKNEQFF. The DNA for the CDR3 is TGTGCCAGCAGCGTATTTGGACTTGGGGCGGGTAAAAATGAGCAGTTCTTC.

This chain joins TRBV2 and TRBJ1-1; maybe TRBD1 (5 bases). CDR3 size: 13 residues. V dropped 6 bases and J dropped 2 bases, with 10 bases sitting between them. CDR1 is SNHLY and CDR2 is FYNNEI in the germline V gene. The CDR3 DNA reads as TGTGCCAGCAGAGGGGCAGCTAACACTGAAGCTTTCTTT. Its protein product is CASRGAANTEAFF.

The V and J genes are TRBV20-1 and TRBJ2-1; 8 bases fit TRBD2. V shed 3 bases and J 3 bases; nucleotides not matched to a gene: 4. In germline, CDR1 is DFQATT, CDR2 SNEGSKA (reference sequence). This CDR3 comprises 14 residues. The DNA for the CDR3 is TGCAGTGCTAGGGGACTAGGTGACTACAATGAGCAGTTCTTC. Translated, it gives CSARGLGDYNEQFF.

The chain has TRBV27 and TRBJ1-1, with TRBD1 as a possible D gene (5 bases). CDR1 MNHEY and CDR2 SMNVEV come from the germline V gene (reference sequence). The CDR3 loop spans 14 amino acids. V lost 2 bases, J lost 4 bases, and 11 bases lay in between. For the CDR3, the DNA is TGTGCCAGCAGTTTACCTGGGACTGGCACTGAAGCTTTCTTT. Amino acid sequence: CASSLPGTGTEAFF.

The rearrangement links TRBV28 to TRBJ2-3, with a tentative D call TRBD2 (5 bases). Germline V CDR1 and CDR2: MDHEN, SYDVKM. The CDR3 runs to 16 residues. V lost 6 bases to trimming and J lost 2 bases, with 18 bases between them. CDR3 in amino acids: CASSPGRLKVTDTQYF. In DNA, the CDR3 is TGTGCCAGCAGCCCGGGGAGACTAAAAGTCACAGATACGCAGTATTTT.

V usage is TRBV7-9 and J usage is TRBJ2-7, with 9 nucleotides matching TRBD1. The germline CDR1 and CDR2 sequences are SEHNR and FQNEAQ (reference sequence). V lost 4 bases and J lost 2; bases outside the gene matches: 6. The CDR3 totals 15 residues. The CDR3 nucleotides are TGTGCCAGCAGCTCCCGGGACAGGGTCCCCTACGAGCAGTACTTC. This gives the protein CASSSRDRVPYEQYF.

V usage is TRBV11-2 and J usage is TRBJ1-1; TRBD1 might be the D (6 bases). Per the germline V gene, CDR1 is SGHAT and CDR2 is FQNNGV. This CDR3 is built from 13 residues. The ends were cut back, 0 bases at V and 6 bases at J, with 8 bases in the middle. CDR3 in DNA: TGTGCCAGCAGCTTAGACAGGGGAGCTGAAGCTTTCTTT. This encodes CASSLDRGAEAFF.

This chain uses TRBV7-6 with TRBJ2-7; 8 nucleotides match TRBD2. The CDR3 covers 15 residues. After removal of 5 bases from V and 3 bases from J, the junction contained 9 bases not matched to a gene. CDR1 and CDR2 (germline): SGHVS, FNYEAQ. This CDR3 reads CASSRTSGLLYEQYF. DNA for the CDR3: TGTGCCAGCAGCCGAACTAGCGGTCTACTCTACGAGCAGTACTTC.

This chain connects TRBV20-1 to TRBJ1-1; D unresolved. The CDR3 totals 14 residues. CDR1 is DFQATT, CDR2 SNEGSKA, per germline (reference sequence). The V end was cut by 0 bases, the J end by 9 bases, with 17 bases between. The CDR3 here is CSARDPRTTLKAFF. CDR3 DNA: TGCAGTGCTAGAGATCCTAGAACCACACTGAAAGCTTTCTTT.

This clonotype was observed once. V and J are TRBV28 and TRBJ1-6, with D hard to call. This CDR3 has 13 residues. Germline CDR1 MDHEN, CDR2 SYDVKM. V shed 7 bases and J shed 8 bases, with 12 bases lying between them. The DNA of the CDR3 is TGTGCCAGCATGAAGGACTACTATTCACCCCTCCACTTT. It specifies CASMKDYYSPLHF. Combining the CDR3 with reference TRBV28 and TRBJ1-6 gives the whole variable domain DVKVTQSSRYLVKRTGEKVFLECVQDMDHENMFWYRQDPGLGLRLIYFSYDVKMKEKGDIPEGYSVSREKKERFSLILESASTNQTSMYLCASMKDYYSPLHFGNGTRLTVT.

The V and J genes are TRBV7-2 and TRBJ2-1; D remains unclear. The ends were cut back, 3 bases at V and 10 bases at J, with 7 bases in the middle. The CDR3 sequence is 11 residues long. CDR1 is SGHTA and CDR2 is FQGNSA in the germline V gene. CDR3 in amino acids: CASSFEGEQFF. The CDR3, as DNA: TGTGCCAGCAGCTTCGAAGGGGAGCAGTTCTTC.

The rearrangement uses TRBV28 and TRBJ1-1; D gene unclear. The germline CDR1 and CDR2 sequences are MDHEN and SYDVKM. The CDR3 spans 15 residues. Trimming took off 3 bases at V and 4 bases at J, with 15 bases between the two ends. The CDR3, as DNA: TGTGCCAGCAGTTTTAGTTGGAGAGGCTTCACTGAAGCTTTCTTT. Encoded protein: CASSFSWRGFTEAFF.

This chain connects TRBV7-9 to TRBJ2-1, with D perhaps TRBD2 (6 bases). Germline V gene lookup returns CDR1 SEHNR and CDR2 FQNEAQ (reference sequence). The CDR3 covers 17 residues. Deletions cut 5 bases from V and 4 bases from J, with 21 bases between. The CDR3 loop reads CASSQMNLASDYNEQFF. CDR3 nucleotides: TGTGCCAGCAGCCAAATGAACCTGGCTAGCGATTACAATGAGCAGTTCTTC.

This sequence joins TRBV6-1 and TRBJ2-3, with TRBD1 matching over 11 bases. Germline CDR1 MNHNS, CDR2 SASEGT. V was pared by 2 bases and J by 8 bases, with 6 bases of the junction left unmatched. The CDR3 is 15 residues long. CDR3 region: CASSEYGTGGLTQYF. The CDR3 coding sequence is TGTGCCAGCAGTGAATATGGGACAGGGGGGCTTACGCAGTATTTT.

This clonotype was seen a single time. V gene TRBV2 combines with J gene TRBJ2-3; 12 nucleotides align to TRBD2. J gave up 5 bases and V 4 bases, and 4 bases lay outside the gene matches. The CDR3 runs to 15 residues. CDR1 and CDR2 from the germline V gene are SNHLY and FYNNEI. The CDR3 region is CASSVTSGGGDTQYF. In DNA, the CDR3 is TGTGCCAGCAGTGTGACTAGCGGGGGAGGAGATACGCAGTATTTT.

V gene TRBV7-2 combines with J gene TRBJ1-5, with TRBD1 as a possible D gene (6 bases). The V end lost 2 bases, the J end lost 0 bases, and 17 bases lay between the germline ends. Per the germline V gene, CDR1 is SGHTA and CDR2 is FQGNSA. The CDR3 is 18 amino acids. CDR3 bases: TGTGCCAGCAGCTTAACGGGGGCGCTCGGTTATAGCAATCAGCCCCAGCATTTT. This gives the protein CASSLTGALGYSNQPQHF.

The genes are TRBV21-1 and TRBJ2-3; the D call TRBD1 from the table was never checked on the DNA. TRBV21-1 is noted as a pseudogene. The CDR3 covers 12 residues. The DNA of the CDR3 is TGTGCCATCCCCCAACGGGGAGATACGCAGTATTTT. Translating gives CAIPQRGDTQYF.

The chain couples TRBV6-1 to TRBJ2-7, with TRBD2 matching over 7 bases. The trim removed 7 bases at V and 1 base at J, leaving 7 bases unmatched. Looked up from germline, CDR1 is MNHNS and CDR2 is SASEGT. CDR3 length equals 14 residues. CDR3 nucleotide sequence: TGTGCCAGCAACACCCGGCGGGGGTCCTACGAGCAGTACTTC. Translated, it gives CASNTRRGSYEQYF.

The V and J genes are TRBV11-1 and TRBJ2-3; 11 bases line up with TRBD2. This CDR3 is built from 15 residues. Germline V gene sequence: CDR1 SGHAT, CDR2 FQDESV (reference sequence). After removal of 6 bases from V and 11 bases from J, the junction contained 13 bases not matched to a gene. This CDR3 is CASSEGSSGRREQYF. In nucleotides, the CDR3 is TGTGCCAGCAGTGAAGGTTCTAGCGGGAGGAGAGAGCAGTATTTT.

DNA of the CDR3: TGCGCCAGCAGCTTGGGGTACGGAGCTACTAATGAAAAACTGTTTTTT. Encoded protein: CASSLGYGATNEKLFF. This chain joins TRBV5-1 and TRBJ1-4; the D is unclear. CDR1 is SGHRS and CDR2 is YFSETQ in the germline V gene. Trimming left V 0 bases short and J 2 bases short, with 11 bases between. The CDR3 is 16 residues long.

The chain has TRBV7-3 and TRBJ1-3; no definite D call. The V gene lost 5 bases and the J gene lost 2 bases, with 10 bases spanning the gap. Germline CDR1 reads SGHTA; CDR2 reads FQGTGA. The CDR3 extends over 14 amino acids. CDR3 DNA sequence: TGTGCCAGCAGCGTCGGCGGTGCTGGAAACACCATATATTTT. Translation gives CASSVGGAGNTIYF.

The chain couples TRBV7-2 to TRBJ2-7; D may be TRBD2 (5 bases). Germline V gene data show CDR1 as SGHTA and CDR2 as FQGNSA. CDR3 size: 12 residues. V lost 5 bases and J 0 bases, leaving 5 bases between the germline ends. Here the CDR3 reads CASSGSSYEQYF. CDR3 in DNA: TGTGCCAGCAGCGGGAGCTCCTACGAGCAGTACTTC.

To note about this clonotype: One junction end does not reproduce the germline sequence, and a read error may be involved. The genes are TRBV2 and TRBJ1-1; D not resolved. This CDR3 contains 11 residues. CDR1 and CDR2 (germline): SNHLY, FYNNEI. The CDR3 nucleotides read TGTGCCAGCAGTGTAATGAGCCCGAATTGCTTT. Amino acid sequence: CASSVMSPNCF.

V usage is TRBV11-3 and J usage is TRBJ2-3; D perhaps matches TRBD2 (6 bases). Germline V gene data show CDR1 as SGHNT and CDR2 as YENEEA. This CDR3 has 15 residues. The ends were cut back, 0 bases at V and 9 bases at J, with 16 bases in the middle. In DNA form, the CDR3 reads TGTGCCAGCAGCTTAGAGGGGGGAGCGCTGGGGACGCAGTATTTT. This encodes CASSLEGGALGTQYF. The whole variable domain, filled in from reference TRBV11-3 and TRBJ2-3, reads EAGVVQSPRYKIIEKKQPVAFWCNPISGHNTLYWYLQNLGQGPELLIRYENEEAVDDSQLPKDRFSAERLKGVDSTLKIQPAELGDSAVYLCASSLEGGALGTQYFGPGTRLTVL.

This clonotype was seen just once. This chain links TRBV27 with TRBJ2-7; D may be TRBD1 (6 bases). The CDR3 length is 13 residues. V gave up 5 bases and J gave up 5 bases, with 13 bases separating them. Germline CDR1 MNHEY, CDR2 SMNVEV (reference sequence). The CDR3 loop reads CASSLGPGDEQYF. CDR3 DNA sequence: TGTGCCAGCAGTCTGGGACCAGGGGACGAGCAGTACTTC.

This chain joins TRBV6-4 and TRBJ2-6; no firm D call. The CDR3 sequence is 13 residues long. Looked up from germline, CDR1 is MRHNA and CDR2 is SNTAGT. V was clipped by 4 bases and J by 4 bases, with 5 bases between them. CDR3 DNA: TGTGCCAGCAGTGCCCAGGGGGCCAACGTCCTGACTTTC. Protein product: CASSAQGANVLTF.

The chain links TRBV7-9 to TRBJ2-3; TRBD1 is a possible D gene (5 bases). Germline CDR1 SEHNR, CDR2 FQNEAQ (reference sequence). Trimming stripped 5 bases from V and 11 bases from J, with 11 bases between. The CDR3 is 11 residues long. The CDR3, as DNA: TGTGCCAGCAGCCACCAGGGTAGGCAGTATTTT. Translation gives CASSHQGRQYF.